This record looks at one T cell receptor (beta chain) sequence and its context. What it binds is not known. Here immunoSEQ multiplex PCR was the method, and the copy in TCRdb shows in-frame clones only, minus some. Found here are about 240,000 clones, 75% to 90% of them singletons; the top ten hold over 0.95%. This entry comes from a study of cytomegalovirus exposure and HLA in healthy donors. The wider study: The same platform used for the 650 to 850 first-cohort repertoires was also used for the approximately 120 validation repertoires, as a later analysis reported. Study-level findings and limits: Rare TCR sequences predominated, though certain public TCRs were found in many donors. The study put about 180 TCR beta chains on its list as cytomegalovirus-associated. The classifier, whose performance was assessed in both the original and validation cohorts, reportedly diagnosed cytomegalovirus status with high specificity and sensitivity.

CDR1 and CDR2 from the germline V gene are MNHNS and SASEGT. The CDR3 has 15 amino acids. Between the trimmed V and J ends, which lost 5 bases and 1 base, there was a span of 12 bases. The V call is TRBV6-1, the J call TRBJ2-1, with D perhaps TRBD1 (5 bases). The source is a woman in her twenties or thirties in good health and CMV-seropositive. The source material was PBMCs. This CDR3 reads CASSQGHVSYNEQFF. The CDR3 DNA sequence: TGTGCCAGCAGTCAAGGACATGTGTCCTACAATGAGCAGTTCTTC.